The rows below give T cell receptor beta chains drawn from one sample of a study of Ad26.COV2.S vaccination and SARS-CoV-2 variants. The repertoire was sequenced with immunoSEQ multiplex PCR; TCRdb's copy has only in-frame clones and lacks some. The top ten hold around 5% of the sample, which has about 350,000 clones, about 89% seen once. This specimen consisted of peripheral blood, obtained in a trial of Ad26.COV2.S vaccine versus placebo. The source of these receptors is a person between 18 and 65 years old who received the Ad26.COV2.S COVID-19 vaccine or a placebo. Both conserved end residues are part of each CDR3. A D gene is named only where the DNA matches it firmly. Some rows mark clone size as missing; the rest say once, few, many or name a class of expanded clone.

abundance: once; d_gene: TRBD2; v_gene: TRBV7-2; j_gene: TRBJ2-5; CDR3nt: TGTGCCAGCAGCTCAGCGGGGGGGAAAGAGACCCAGTACTTC; CDR3aa: CASSSAGGKETQYF
abundance: NA; d_gene: NA; v_gene: TRBV27; j_gene: TRBJ2-7; CDR3nt: TGTGCCAGCAGTGCACGGCCTACAGGGTTGGGCGAGCAGTACTTC; CDR3aa: CASSARPTGLGEQYF
abundance: NA; d_gene: TRBD1; v_gene: TRBV5-1; j_gene: TRBJ2-7; CDR3nt: TGCGCCAGCACCATAGGGGGCACGACCTACGAGCAGTACTTC; CDR3aa: CASTIGGTTYEQYF
abundance: NA; d_gene: TRBD1; v_gene: TRBV6-1; j_gene: TRBJ1-2; CDR3nt: TGTGCCAGCAGGGAACCGGGACAGGGGGCTTATAACTATGGCTACACCTTC; CDR3aa: CASREPGQGAYNYGYTF
abundance: NA; d_gene: NA; v_gene: TRBV29-1; j_gene: TRBJ1-1; CDR3nt: TGCAGCGTTGTAGTGTGGACTGAAGCTTTCTTT; CDR3aa: CSVVVWTEAFF
abundance: NA; d_gene: NA; v_gene: TRBV11-2; j_gene: TRBJ2-1; CDR3nt: TGTGCCAGCAGCCGCTTGACTAGGGAGGCCGATGAGCAGTTCTTC; CDR3aa: CASSRLTREADEQFF
abundance: few; d_gene: TRBD1; v_gene: TRBV7-2; j_gene: TRBJ2-4; CDR3nt: TGTGCCAGCAGGGGTGACAGGGCCGGCAAAAACATTCAGTACTTC; CDR3aa: CASRGDRAGKNIQYF
abundance: NA; d_gene: NA; v_gene: TRBV7-9; j_gene: TRBJ2-5; CDR3nt: TGTGCCAGCACCCCCGGGGTCGGAGAGACCCAGTACTTC; CDR3aa: CASTPGVGETQYF
abundance: NA; d_gene: NA; v_gene: TRBV19; j_gene: TRBJ2-2; CDR3nt: TGTGCCAGTAGTACCAGGGTGGACACCGGGGAGCTGTTTTTT; CDR3aa: CASSTRVDTGELFF
abundance: NA; d_gene: NA; v_gene: TRBV28; j_gene: TRBJ2-7; CDR3nt: TGTGCCAGCAGTGAAGGGCCCTACGAGCAGTACTTC; CDR3aa: CASSEGPYEQYF
abundance: NA; d_gene: NA; v_gene: TRBV6-1; j_gene: TRBJ2-5; CDR3nt: TGTGCCAGCAGTGAATGGGCTGAGACCCAGTACTTC; CDR3aa: CASSEWAETQYF
abundance: NA; d_gene: NA; v_gene: TRBV15; j_gene: TRBJ2-7; CDR3nt: TGTGCCACCAGCAGAGGACGGCGAAGGGAGCAGTACTTC; CDR3aa: CATSRGRRREQYF
abundance: NA; d_gene: NA; v_gene: TRBV5-6; j_gene: TRBJ2-7; CDR3nt: TGTGCCAGCAGCTTTTCCAGTCCCTACGAGCAGTACTTC; CDR3aa: CASSFSSPYEQYF
abundance: NA; d_gene: TRBD2; v_gene: TRBV19; j_gene: TRBJ2-2; CDR3nt: TGTGCCAGTAAGATAGCGGGGGGCATGAACACCGGGGAGCTGTTTTTT; CDR3aa: CASKIAGGMNTGELFF
abundance: NA; d_gene: TRBD1; v_gene: TRBV24-1; j_gene: TRBJ2-7; CDR3nt: TGTGCCACCAGTGACCCCGGGGGACAGGGGCGCTCCTACGAGCAGTACTTC; CDR3aa: CATSDPGGQGRSYEQYF
abundance: NA; d_gene: TRBD1; v_gene: TRBV5-1; j_gene: TRBJ2-7; CDR3nt: TGCGCCAGCAGCCCCGGGACAGGGCACCACGAGCAGTACTTC; CDR3aa: CASSPGTGHHEQYF
abundance: NA; d_gene: NA; v_gene: TRBV19; j_gene: TRBJ2-1; CDR3nt: TGTGCCAGTAGTATAACCGGGACCATCTCCTACAATGAGCAGTTCTTC; CDR3aa: CASSITGTISYNEQFF
abundance: NA; d_gene: TRBD1; v_gene: TRBV18; j_gene: TRBJ2-2; CDR3nt: TGTGCCAGCTCACCTATGACAGGGGATAACCCCGGGGAGCTGTTTTTT; CDR3aa: CASSPMTGDNPGELFF
abundance: NA; d_gene: NA; v_gene: TRBV5-6; j_gene: TRBJ2-7; CDR3nt: TGTGCCAGCAGCCCCGGACATACCCCCTCCTACGAGCAGTACTTC; CDR3aa: CASSPGHTPSYEQYF
abundance: once; d_gene: TRBD1; v_gene: TRBV5-1; j_gene: TRBJ1-1; CDR3nt: TGCGCCAGCAGTCGGACAGGGGTTGGGAACACTGAAGCTTTCTTT; CDR3aa: CASSRTGVGNTEAFF
abundance: NA; d_gene: TRBD1; v_gene: TRBV3-1/TRBV3-2; j_gene: TRBJ2-2; CDR3nt: TGTGCCAGCAGCCCAGGTGGGACAGGGGCCCGGGGGGAGCTGTTTTTT; CDR3aa: CASSPGGTGARGELFF
abundance: NA; d_gene: NA; v_gene: TRBV9; j_gene: TRBJ2-2; CDR3nt: TGTGCCAGCAGCGTAGAAGGTCGTACCGGGGAGCTGTTTTTT; CDR3aa: CASSVEGRTGELFF
abundance: NA; d_gene: TRBD1; v_gene: TRBV9; j_gene: TRBJ1-2; CDR3nt: TGTGCCAGCAGCGTAGGGGACAGCCCCGAAGCGCATGGCTACACCTTC; CDR3aa: CASSVGDSPEAHGYTF
abundance: NA; d_gene: TRBD2; v_gene: TRBV11-2; j_gene: TRBJ2-1; CDR3nt: TGTGCCAGCAGCTTGTTCTATCAGCGGGAGCCTACTCACGGTGAGCAGTTCTTC; CDR3aa: CASSLFYQREPTHGEQFF
abundance: NA; d_gene: TRBD1; v_gene: TRBV29-1; j_gene: TRBJ1-2; CDR3nt: TGCAGCGTTGAGGAGGGGACAGGGGGCATGACGGGCTACACCTTC; CDR3aa: CSVEEGTGGMTGYTF
abundance: NA; d_gene: NA; v_gene: TRBV11-2; j_gene: TRBJ2-2; CDR3nt: TGTGCCAGCAGACCAACCCCCGGACAGCACACCGGGGAGCTGTTTTTT; CDR3aa: CASRPTPGQHTGELFF
abundance: NA; d_gene: NA; v_gene: TRBV27; j_gene: TRBJ2-1; CDR3nt: TGTGCCAGCAGTTTATGGGGTGGGAACAATGAGCAGTTCTTC; CDR3aa: CASSLWGGNNEQFF
abundance: NA; d_gene: NA; v_gene: TRBV19; j_gene: TRBJ1-3; CDR3nt: TGTGCCAGTTGTGATAGAGGACGTTCCTCTGGAAACACCATATATTTT; CDR3aa: CASCDRGRSSGNTIYF
abundance: NA; d_gene: NA; v_gene: TRBV19; j_gene: TRBJ2-1; CDR3nt: TGTGCCAGTAGTATAGTCCGGGGAGGGGGGGCCTCGGATGAGCAGTTCTTC; CDR3aa: CASSIVRGGGASDEQFF
abundance: NA; d_gene: NA; v_gene: TRBV7-8; j_gene: TRBJ2-1; CDR3nt: TGTGCCAGCAGCACAAGGGAGTATGAGCAGTTCTTC; CDR3aa: CASSTREYEQFF
abundance: NA; d_gene: TRBD2; v_gene: TRBV5-1; j_gene: TRBJ2-2; CDR3nt: TGCGCCAGCAGCTTATCCTTAGCGGGAACGGCCGGGGAGCTGTTTTTT; CDR3aa: CASSLSLAGTAGELFF
abundance: once; d_gene: NA; v_gene: TRBV6-1; j_gene: TRBJ1-3; CDR3nt: TGTGCCAGCAGTGAAGGGTTCACCGAGATATCTGGAAACACCATATATTTT; CDR3aa: CASSEGFTEISGNTIYF
abundance: NA; d_gene: NA; v_gene: TRBV7-3; j_gene: TRBJ2-3; CDR3nt: TGTGCCAGCAGCAGGGGTCCCCCCGCAGATACGCAGTATTTT; CDR3aa: CASSRGPPADTQYF
abundance: NA; d_gene: NA; v_gene: TRBV7-6; j_gene: TRBJ2-1; CDR3nt: TGTGCCAGCAGCTTAGGAGTAGGGACAAACTACAATGAGCAGTTCTTC; CDR3aa: CASSLGVGTNYNEQFF
abundance: NA; d_gene: TRBD1; v_gene: TRBV7-3; j_gene: TRBJ1-1; CDR3nt: TGTGCCAGCAGCCCGACAGGGGGCGGCACTGAAGCTTTCTTT; CDR3aa: CASSPTGGGTEAFF
abundance: NA; d_gene: NA; v_gene: TRBV7-2; j_gene: TRBJ2-1; CDR3nt: TGTGCCAGCAGCTTCAGACGAGACAATGAGCAGTTCTTC; CDR3aa: CASSFRRDNEQFF
abundance: NA; d_gene: NA; v_gene: TRBV7-2; j_gene: TRBJ1-4; CDR3nt: TGTGCCAGCAGCTTATATTTGAATGAAAAACTGTTTTTT; CDR3aa: CASSLYLNEKLFF
abundance: NA; d_gene: NA; v_gene: TRBV19; j_gene: TRBJ2-2; CDR3nt: TGTGCCAGTGGGAGGGGGATAATGGGCACCGGGGAGCTGTTTTTT; CDR3aa: CASGRGIMGTGELFF
abundance: NA; d_gene: TRBD2; v_gene: TRBV9; j_gene: TRBJ2-2; CDR3nt: TGTGCCAGCAGCGTAGCTTCCGGGAGGCCGAACACCGGGGAGCTGTTTTTT; CDR3aa: CASSVASGRPNTGELFF
abundance: NA; d_gene: TRBD1; v_gene: TRBV28; j_gene: TRBJ1-2; CDR3nt: TGTGCCAGCAGGACAGGGGGCGTTCTAGGAAACTATGGCTACACCTTC; CDR3aa: CASRTGGVLGNYGYTF
abundance: NA; d_gene: TRBD2; v_gene: TRBV14; j_gene: TRBJ2-3; CDR3nt: TGTGCCAGCAGCCCTCGGCCGGGGGGGGATACGCAGTATTTT; CDR3aa: CASSPRPGGDTQYF
abundance: NA; d_gene: NA; v_gene: TRBV13; j_gene: TRBJ1-3; CDR3nt: TGTGCCAGCAGCTTAGGTGTGAGCTCTGGAAACACCATATATTTT; CDR3aa: CASSLGVSSGNTIYF
abundance: NA; d_gene: NA; v_gene: TRBV6-2/TRBV6-3; j_gene: TRBJ2-1; CDR3nt: TGTGCCAGCAGTCTTGGACCCAAAAGGGAGCAGTTCTTC; CDR3aa: CASSLGPKREQFF
abundance: NA; d_gene: NA; v_gene: TRBV6-2/TRBV6-3; j_gene: TRBJ1-3; CDR3nt: TGTGCCAGCAGTTACGTCCCCGCTGGAAACACCATATATTTT; CDR3aa: CASSYVPAGNTIYF
abundance: once; d_gene: NA; v_gene: TRBV14; j_gene: TRBJ2-1; CDR3nt: TGTGCCAGCAGCCACGGGGATCGCTCCTACAATGAGCAGTTCTTC; CDR3aa: CASSHGDRSYNEQFF
abundance: once; d_gene: NA; v_gene: TRBV25-1; j_gene: TRBJ2-1; CDR3nt: TGTGCCAGCAGTGATCTTAGGGGACACAATGAGCAGTTCTTC; CDR3aa: CASSDLRGHNEQFF
abundance: NA; d_gene: TRBD2; v_gene: TRBV24-1; j_gene: TRBJ2-5; CDR3nt: TGTGCCACCAGTGACCAAGGACTAGCGGGAGAAGAGACCCAGTACTTC; CDR3aa: CATSDQGLAGEETQYF
abundance: NA; d_gene: NA; v_gene: TRBV7-9; j_gene: TRBJ1-4; CDR3nt: TGTGCCAGCAGCTTGGCTGGAAGTAATGAAAAACTGTTTTTT; CDR3aa: CASSLAGSNEKLFF
abundance: NA; d_gene: NA; v_gene: TRBV2; j_gene: TRBJ1-1; CDR3nt: TGTGCCAGCAGTGATCGGTCCACCGCGAACACTGAAGCTTTCTTT; CDR3aa: CASSDRSTANTEAFF
abundance: NA; d_gene: TRBD2; v_gene: TRBV7-6; j_gene: TRBJ2-5; CDR3nt: TGTGCCAGCAGCTTTGGGGTAGCGGGAGAGGGAGAGACCCAGTACTTC; CDR3aa: CASSFGVAGEGETQYF
abundance: NA; d_gene: NA; v_gene: TRBV10-3; j_gene: TRBJ1-5; CDR3nt: TGTGCCATCAGCCAACAGGGAGGGAGCAATCAGCCCCAGCATTTT; CDR3aa: CAISQQGGSNQPQHF
abundance: NA; d_gene: NA; v_gene: TRBV20-1; j_gene: TRBJ2-5; CDR3nt: TGCAGTGCTAGTTCAGGGATGCAGACCCAGTACTTC; CDR3aa: CSASSGMQTQYF
abundance: NA; d_gene: NA; v_gene: TRBV2; j_gene: TRBJ1-4; CDR3nt: TGTGCCAGCAGTACACTAGGCCCAACTAATGAAAAACTGTTTTTT; CDR3aa: CASSTLGPTNEKLFF
abundance: NA; d_gene: NA; v_gene: TRBV9; j_gene: TRBJ1-6; CDR3nt: TGTGCCAGCAGCGCCGGTGGGGCGGCAATCAATTCACCCCTCCACTTT; CDR3aa: CASSAGGAAINSPLHF
abundance: NA; d_gene: NA; v_gene: TRBV19; j_gene: TRBJ1-5; CDR3nt: TGTGCCAGTAGTATAGGGGACCGGATTCAGCCCCAGCATTTT; CDR3aa: CASSIGDRIQPQHF
abundance: NA; d_gene: NA; v_gene: TRBV19; j_gene: TRBJ1-1; CDR3nt: TGTGCCAGTTGGCCCGGGACTGACTACACTGAAGCTTTCTTT; CDR3aa: CASWPGTDYTEAFF
abundance: NA; d_gene: NA; v_gene: TRBV24-1; j_gene: TRBJ2-7; CDR3nt: TGTGCCACCCTTGACACTCCGGGACATCCCTCCTACGAGCAGTACTTC; CDR3aa: CATLDTPGHPSYEQYF
abundance: NA; d_gene: NA; v_gene: TRBV5-5; j_gene: TRBJ2-7; CDR3nt: TGTGCCAGCAGCGTGGGACCTGCCTACGAGCAGTACTTC; CDR3aa: CASSVGPAYEQYF